One sample yielded the 9 T cell receptor beta chains listed below, sequenced in a study of blood T cells in healthy people across ages. It was with a sample-barcoded 5' primer and a J-beta primer mix that a second PCR of about 6 to 11 cycles was run. TCRdb processed the 5' RACE reads anew with MiXCR; each CDR3 protein has one entry. The data hold 1.8 million or so distinct CDR3 sequences, with about two fifths observed a single time. Specimen: blood. The receptors derive from a human donor in good health.

CDR3 nucleotide sequence: TGTGCCAGCACCTTGAGTCGGCAATACTCTGGCTACACCTTC. It translates to CASTLSRQYSGYTF. This chain uses TRBV6-1 with TRBJ1-2; D gene unclear. The CDR3 has 14 residues. Trimming took 7 bases from V and 7 from J, leaving 19 bases between them. Germline loops: CDR1 MNHNS, CDR2 SASEGT.

The table lists this clonotype with a few counts. The rearrangement links TRBV2 to TRBJ2-5; TRBD2 matches at 7 bases. V lost 7 bases to trimming and J lost 5 bases; unmatched junction nucleotides: 7. The CDR3 extends over 13 amino acids. CDR1 SNHLY and CDR2 FYNNEI come from the germline V gene. The CDR3 DNA reads TGTGCCAGCAACCGGGAGGTGGGGGAGACCCAGTACTTC. This gives the protein CASNREVGETQYF. Supplemented by reference TRBV2 and TRBJ2-5, the full variable domain reads EPEVTQTPSHQVTQMGQEVILRCVPISNHLYFYWYRQILGQKVEFLVSFYNNEISEKSEIFDDQFSVERPDGSNFTLKIRSTKLEDSAMYFCASNREVGETQYFGPGTRLLVL.

V gene TRBV4-3 combines with J gene TRBJ1-6, with 11 bases fitting TRBD1. V was pared by 3 bases and J by 1 base, with 11 bases of the junction left unmatched. Germline CDR1 reads LGHNA; CDR2 reads YSLEER. The CDR3 is 20 amino acids. The CDR3 bases are TGCGCCAGCAGCCACTTGATTTTCGGACAGGGGGCTTCCTATAATTCACCCCTCCACTTT. Amino acid sequence: CASSHLIFGQGASYNSPLHF.

Only a few counts were recorded for this clonotype. The V and J genes are TRBV25-1 and TRBJ2-3; 12 positions agree with TRBD2. The CDR3 runs 16 residues. Germline CDR1 and CDR2: MGHDK and SYGVNS. Trimming took 4 bases from V and 6 from J; bases not matched to a gene: 8. CDR3 residues: CASSVILAGGVDTQYF. The CDR3, as DNA: TGTGCCAGCAGTGTAATACTAGCGGGGGGTGTGGATACGCAGTATTTT.

This chain uses TRBV4-1 with TRBJ2-7; D tentatively reads TRBD1 or TRBD2 (5 bases each). CDR3 length equals 13 residues. Germline V gene lookup returns CDR1 MGHRA and CDR2 YSYEKL. Between the trimmed V and J ends, which lost 6 bases and 5 bases, there was a span of 14 bases. The CDR3 reads CASSPTWGNEQYF. The CDR3 region has the DNA TGCGCCAGCAGTCCTACCTGGGGGAACGAGCAGTACTTC.

The table lists this clonotype with a few counts. The V call is TRBV7-2, the J call TRBJ2-3; D is perhaps TRBD1 (7 bases). V was pared by 2 bases and J by 2 bases, with 11 bases between. Germline V gene sequence: CDR1 SGHTA, CDR2 FQGNSA. This CDR3 has 15 residues. CDR3 coding DNA: TGTGCCAGCAGCTTACAGGGGGGCCTCACAGATACGCAGTATTTT. Residues: CASSLQGGLTDTQYF.

This clonotype has just a few counts. The J gene is TRBJ1-2, the V gene TRBV20-1; D gene ambiguous. The CDR3 length is 12 residues. Germline CDR1 and CDR2: DFQATT and SNEGSKA (reference sequence). Trimming removed 0 bases from V and 7 bases from J, with 9 bases in between. The CDR3 here is CSARDYPSGYTF. CDR3 sequence (DNA): TGCAGTGCTAGAGATTACCCTTCTGGCTACACCTTC.

The chain joins TRBV20-1 to TRBJ1-2; D gene ambiguous. This CDR3 contains 13 residues. CDR1 DFQATT and CDR2 SNEGSKA come from the germline V gene (reference sequence). V was shortened by 3 bases and J by 6 bases, with 14 bases between the two germline ends. CDR3: CSASPPGSDGYTF. The CDR3 DNA sequence: TGCAGTGCTAGTCCCCCAGGATCTGATGGCTACACCTTC.

The chain recombines TRBV10-3 with TRBJ2-4; 8 nucleotides match TRBD2. CDR1 and CDR2 from the germline V gene are ENHRY and SYGVKD. This CDR3 has 18 residues. The J segment lost 0 bases and the V segment lost 2 bases, leaving 9 bases of the junction unmatched. CDR3 DNA: TGTGCCATCAGTGAGGCAGCGGGGGATAAAATAGCCAAAAACATTCAGTACTTC. Its translation is CAISEAAGDKIAKNIQYF.